The present TCR beta chain was sequenced within a study of shared clonotypes between healthy human individuals. Across the study: Ranging from 18 to 49 in age, donors were a couple of women and three men. CD4 naive and memory got three plates each, CD8 naive two, CD8 memory one.

This clone showed up just once. Assay used: immunoSEQ multiplex PCR; TCRdb lists only in-frame clones, some missing. The table records approximately 980,000 clones, 70% to 85% of them present only once. The clonotype originates from a man between 18 and 29 years old in good health. Material: memory CD4+ T cells sorted from blood. The subset is: CD45RA-negative fraction.

Here the CDR3 DNA reads TGTGCCAGCAGTTACTACCCTACGAGGGGGTCGGGCTACACCTTC. Residues: CASSYYPTRGSGYTF. V is TRBV6-5 and J is TRBJ1-2, with D maybe TRBD1 (6 bases). V was pared by 1 base and J by 8 bases, with 17 bases between. The CDR3 totals 15 residues. Germline V lookup: CDR1 MNHEY, CDR2 SVGAGI.